Given below is one T cell receptor (beta chain) in context. Its antigen is not known. Total RNA was extracted at no less than 6 micrograms per sample. These data come from a study of blood T cells in healthy people across ages. Study observations and caveats: A conclusive naive versus antigen-experienced comparison was prevented by the unsorted PBMCs.

The use of a sample-barcoded 5' primer and a J-beta primer mix characterized a second PCR of about 6 to 11 cycles. TCRdb reanalysed the 5' RACE reads using MiXCR and keeps one entry per CDR3 protein. The sample contains 650,000 to 700,000 distinct CDR3 sequences, about 50% of which appear only once. This TCR came from a woman of 80 years or more in good health. The sequenced sample was blood.

CDR3 loop: CASRLGLAGPNEQFF. Here the CDR3 DNA reads TGTGCCAGCAGACTGGGACTAGCGGGGCCAAATGAGCAGTTCTTC. This chain uses TRBV7-3 with TRBJ2-1, with 13 positions matching TRBD2. Losses at the gene ends were 6 bases for V and 7 bases for J; bases not matched to a gene: 6. CDR3 length equals 15 residues. Germline V gene lookup returns CDR1 SGHTA and CDR2 FQGTGA. Full variable domain (remainder filled in from reference TRBV7-3 and TRBJ2-1): GAGVSQTPSNKVTEKGKYVELRCDPISGHTALYWYRQSLGQGPEFLIYFQGTGAADDSGLPNDRFFAVRPEGSVSTLKIQRTERGDSAVYLCASRLGLAGPNEQFFGPGTRLTVL.